Below, one TCR beta chain is given with its context. Its antigen remains unidentified. V was cut by 5 bases and J by 2 bases, with 21 bases left in between. CDR3 length: 17 residues. Germline-derived CDR1 and CDR2 are SGHDT and YYEEEE. The sample originates from a study of cytomegalovirus exposure and HLA in healthy donors. Turning to the study itself: In a later analysis, the 90 to 150 validation repertoires were reported to have used the same platform as the 550 to 850 first-cohort repertoires. Study outcomes and limitations: Cytomegalovirus association was assigned to 170 or so TCR beta chains. In the 130 or so validation repertoires, a later analysis found that first-cohort TCR clusters tended to co-occur. In vitro experiments confirmed that a few CMV-associated chains were specific for CMV antigens.

TCRdb's copy holds only in-frame clones and misses some; the assay was immunoSEQ multiplex PCR. Of 300,000 to 400,000 clones in the sample, 80% to 90% are singletons; the top ten hold under 0.9%. This chain links TRBV5-6 with TRBJ2-3, with D perhaps matching TRBD2 (6 bases). Sequencing was carried out using PBMCs. The clonotype originates from a woman between 18 and 29 years old in good health and CMV-seronegative. In DNA form, the CDR3 reads TGTGCCAGCAGGAGCATACGGACTCGGCGGGACACAGATACGCAGTATTTT. This gives the protein CASRSIRTRRDTDTQYF.